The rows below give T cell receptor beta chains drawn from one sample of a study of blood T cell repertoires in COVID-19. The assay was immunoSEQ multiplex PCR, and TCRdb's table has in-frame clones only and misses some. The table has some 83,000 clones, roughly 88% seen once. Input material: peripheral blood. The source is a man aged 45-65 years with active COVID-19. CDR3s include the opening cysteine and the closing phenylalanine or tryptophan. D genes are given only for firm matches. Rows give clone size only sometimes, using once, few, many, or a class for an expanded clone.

CASSLDSSYNEQFF TGCGCCAGCAGCCTGGACTCCTCCTACAATGAGCAGTTCTTC TRBV5-1 . TRBJ2-1 .
CASSMGTGTGREKLFF TGTGCCAGCAGCATGGGTACCGGGACAGGGCGCGAAAAACTGTTTTTT TRBV9 TRBD1 TRBJ1-4 .
CASRPPLTGNTEAFF TGTGCCAGCAGACCCCCTCTAACAGGAAACACTGAAGCTTTCTTT TRBV28 . TRBJ1-1 .
CAWRFGGTGSYEQYF TGTGCCTGGAGATTTGGAGGGACGGGAAGCTACGAGCAGTACTTC TRBV30 . TRBJ2-7 .
CASSFTSGYEQYF TGTGCCAGCAGCTTCACTAGCGGGTACGAGCAGTACTTC TRBV7-2 TRBD2 TRBJ2-7 .
CASSLLDRGAYEQYF TGTGCCAGCAGTTTATTGGACAGGGGTGCCTACGAGCAGTACTTC TRBV2 TRBD1 TRBJ2-7 .
CASSLSGNGLVSYNEQFF TGTGCCAGCAGCTTATCCGGAAACGGACTAGTCTCCTACAATGAGCAGTTCTTC TRBV7-9 TRBD2 TRBJ2-1 .
CASSLRAGGYEQYF TGTGCCAGCAGCTTGCGAGCGGGGGGCTACGAGCAGTACTTC TRBV5-4 TRBD2 TRBJ2-7 few
CASSSPGGQVYGYTF TGTGCCAGCAGTTCCCCGGGGGGACAAGTCTATGGCTACACCTTC TRBV6-5 . TRBJ1-2 .
CASSPPGQANQPQHF TGTGCCAGCTCACCACCGGGACAGGCGAATCAGCCCCAGCATTTT TRBV18 TRBD1 TRBJ1-5 .
CASSKGASLEQYF TGTGCCAGCAGCAAGGGGGCCTCTCTCGAGCAGTACTTC TRBV6-5 TRBD1 TRBJ2-7 .